This is a list of T cell receptor beta chains from one sample in a study of T cells in Graves' hyperthyroidism and ophthalmopathy. TCRdb itself ran the multiplex PCR reads through MiXCR, one entry per CDR3 protein. The sample lists approximately 700,000 distinct CDR3 sequences; 16% were seen once. Sequencing used blood. All receptors derive from a man between 18 and 35 years old with Graves' hyperthyroidism. CDR3s include the opening cysteine and the closing phenylalanine or tryptophan. A D gene is named only where the DNA matches it firmly. Expanded clones get a size class; other rows say once, few or many, or leave the size out.

. | TRBJ2-3 | TRBV7-2 | few | TGTGCCAGCAGCTTATGGGCGGTATTGGGGGCCGGGTATACGCAGTATTTT | CASSLWAVLGAGYTQYF
. | TRBJ1-1 | TRBV19 | . | TGTGCCAGTACTGACAGATTGAACACTGAAGCTTTCTTT | CASTDRLNTEAFF
. | TRBJ2-6 | TRBV10-3 | many | TGTGCCATCAGTGAGGGACCCGGGGCCAACGTCCTGACTTTC | CAISEGPGANVLTF
TRBD2 | TRBJ2-3 | TRBV14 | . | TGTGCCAGCAGCGTCCGGCTAGCGGGAGCTAGCACAGATACGCAGTATTTT | CASSVRLAGASTDTQYF
. | TRBJ2-2 | TRBV24-1 | few | TGTGCCACCAGCAGAGGAAACACCGGGGAGCTGTTTTTT | CATSRGNTGELFF
. | TRBJ2-5 | TRBV20-1 | many | TGCAGTGCCGGGCTGCCACCCCGACACGAGACCCAGTACTTC | CSAGLPPRHETQYF
. | TRBJ1-5 | TRBV12-3/TRBV12-4 | . | TGTGCCAGCAGTTTTTCCAGACTCAATCAGCCCCAGCATTTT | CASSFSRLNQPQHF
TRBD1 | TRBJ2-7 | TRBV7-9 | many | TGTGCCAGTTCCGACTTCCAACAGGGGCCCGAGCAGTACTTC | CASSDFQQGPEQYF
TRBD1 | TRBJ1-5 | TRBV6-1 | . | TGTGCCAGCAGACAGGGACAGGGGGGGCAGCCCCAGCATTTT | CASRQGQGGQPQHF
TRBD2 | TRBJ2-2 | TRBV6-1 | . | TGTGCCAGCAGACTTCGGGGCGGGAGCTGGAACACCGGGGAGCTGTTTTTT | CASRLRGGSWNTGELFF
. | TRBJ2-7 | TRBV20-1 | . | TGCAGTGCTAGTGGTCGCCGGTCCTACGAGCAGTACTTC | CSASGRRSYEQYF
. | TRBJ2-1 | TRBV25-1 | . | TGTGCCAGCAGTGGACAGGGACCCGAGAGGGGGGGAGGGAATGAGCAGTTCTTC | CASSGQGPERGGGNEQFF
. | TRBJ2-4 | TRBV28 | . | TGTGCCAGCAAAATACAGGGTTTAGGGGCCAAAAACATTCAGTACTTC | CASKIQGLGAKNIQYF
. | TRBJ2-5 | TRBV5-1 | . | TGCGCCAGCAGCTTGGGCGCCAACCAAGAGACCCAGTACTTC | CASSLGANQETQYF
TRBD2 | TRBJ2-7 | TRBV13 | many | TGTGCCAGCAGCTTACTAGCGGGAGTAGACGAGCAGTACTTC | CASSLLAGVDEQYF
. | TRBJ1-2 | TRBV27 | few | TGTGCCAGCAGTCCGCAGTCAGCTAACTATGGCTACACCTTC | CASSPQSANYGYTF
. | TRBJ2-2 | TRBV11-3 | few | TGTGCCAGCAGCTCTGGAATGGCCGGGGAGCTGTTTTTT | CASSSGMAGELFF
TRBD2 | TRBJ2-5 | TRBV20-1 | . | TGCAGTGCTAGTCTCCTAGCGGGAGGAGAGACCCAGTACTTC | CSASLLAGGETQYF
TRBD2 | TRBJ2-2 | TRBV19 | few | TGTGCCAGTAGTATAGTGGAGCTAGCGGGACTACCCGGGGAGCTGTTTTTT | CASSIVELAGLPGELFF
TRBD1 | TRBJ2-7 | TRBV6-2/TRBV6-3 | few | TGTGCCAGCAGAATCGACAGGGACTACGAGCAGTACTTC | CASRIDRDYEQYF
. | TRBJ1-4 | TRBV2 | many | TGTGCCAGCAGTGGCGGTGCAACTAATGAAAAACTGTTTTTT | CASSGGATNEKLFF
. | TRBJ2-1 | TRBV6-2/TRBV6-3 | few | TGTGCCAGCAAAGGTTGGGAGAGCACCTACAATGAGCAGTTCTTC | CASKGWESTYNEQFF
. | TRBJ1-4 | TRBV30 | . | TGTGCCTGGACCCGAGGGCATCCGGACGAAAAACTGTTTTTT | CAWTRGHPDEKLFF
TRBD2 | TRBJ2-1 | TRBV28 | many | TGTGCCAGCAGACGACCTCCGGGACTAGCGGGAACGAGGTACAATGAGCAGTTCTTC | CASRRPPGLAGTRYNEQFF
. | TRBJ2-1 | TRBV12-3/TRBV12-4 | many | TGTGCCAGCAGTTTGGAGCCCTCGCCCTACAATGAGCAGTTCTTC | CASSLEPSPYNEQFF
TRBD2 | TRBJ2-7 | TRBV12-3/TRBV12-4 | few | TGTGCCAGCAGTCCCGCCGGGAGGGGCTACTCCTCCGAGCAGTACTTC | CASSPAGRGYSSEQYF
. | TRBJ2-2 | TRBV20-1 | few | TGCAGTGCTAGTAGGCGGGACGTTAAATCGAACACCGGGGAGCTGTTTTTT | CSASRRDVKSNTGELFF
TRBD1 | TRBJ1-4 | TRBV30 | few | TGTGCCTGGACTTGGGGACAGGGGGATGAAAAACTGTTTTTT | CAWTWGQGDEKLFF
TRBD1 | TRBJ2-7 | TRBV6-2/TRBV6-3 | . | TGTGCCAGCAGTAGGCACAGGGGACAGGCGTACGAGCAGTACTTC | CASSRHRGQAYEQYF
. | TRBJ2-7 | TRBV20-1 | few | TGCAGTGCCATGGACAGCAACTACGAGCAGTACTTC | CSAMDSNYEQYF
. | TRBJ1-1 | TRBV3-1 | many | TGTGCCAGCAGCCTCAGGGAGTTCGCTGAAGCTTTCTTT | CASSLREFAEAFF
TRBD1 | TRBJ2-7 | TRBV29-1 | . | TGCAGCGTTGAAGAAAGCCGACAGGGCTACAACGAGCAGTACTTC | CSVEESRQGYNEQYF
TRBD1 | TRBJ2-2 | TRBV5-1 | . | TGCGCCAGCAGCTTGCGACAGGGGATAGGCACCGGGGAGCTGTTTTTT | CASSLRQGIGTGELFF
TRBD1 | TRBJ2-7 | TRBV7-6 | few | TGTGCCAGCAGCGGAAGCCGGGACAGGGGCTCCTACGAGCAGTACTTC | CASSGSRDRGSYEQYF
. | TRBJ2-3 | TRBV14 | few | TGTGCCAGCAGCCAATTCGGCTCTTCTAGCACAGATACGCAGTATTTT | CASSQFGSSSTDTQYF
. | TRBJ1-3 | TRBV30 | few | TGTGCCTGGAGTGTCTCCTGGGGGGGTGTGGGAAACACCATATATTTT | CAWSVSWGGVGNTIYF
. | TRBJ1-4 | TRBV13 | once | TGTGCCACCGGCGGAGGGGGGGCTAATGAAAAACTGTTTTTT | CATGGGGANEKLFF
TRBD1 | TRBJ1-1 | TRBV3-1 | . | TGTGCCAGCAGCCGACCGGGACAGATGATAACTGAAGCTTTCTTT | CASSRPGQMITEAFF
. | TRBJ2-6 | TRBV5-1 | few | TGCGCCAGCAGCTTGGCCGTGGGGACCTCTGGGGCCAACGTCCTGACTTTC | CASSLAVGTSGANVLTF
. | TRBJ2-3 | TRBV27 | . | TGTGCCAGCAGTCCTTATCCCACAGATACGCAGTATTTT | CASSPYPTDTQYF
TRBD2 | TRBJ2-4 | TRBV6-1 | few | TGTGCCAGCTTCGGGGGGGGGGCTGGAAACATTCAGTACTTC | CASFGGGAGNIQYF
. | TRBJ2-7 | TRBV7-3 | few | TGTGCCAGCAGCTTATGGGGTAGGGACGAGCAGTACTTC | CASSLWGRDEQYF
TRBD1 | TRBJ1-2 | TRBV20-1 | many | TGCAGTGCTTTAGGGACAGGGGATTACTATGGCTACACCTTC | CSALGTGDYYGYTF
. | TRBJ2-1 | TRBV12-3/TRBV12-4 | . | TGTGCCAGCAGTCGGCGAGGGTATGAGCGGTTCTTC | CASSRRGYERFF
TRBD2 | TRBJ2-5 | TRBV7-9 | few | TGTGCCAGCTCCCCCGGGGCTAGCGGGGTGGAGGAGACCCAGTACTTC | CASSPGASGVEETQYF
. | TRBJ2-7 | TRBV9 | . | TGTGCCAGCAGCGTAGCTCCGGTACCCTACGAGCAGTACTTC | CASSVAPVPYEQYF
. | TRBJ2-7 | TRBV4-1 | . | TGCGCCAGCAGCCATGGAACGGGAGAACCCTACGAGCAGTACTTC | CASSHGTGEPYEQYF
. | TRBJ2-2 | TRBV7-9 | few | TGTGCCAGCAGCTTAGCAGCCCCCGGGGAGCTGTTTTTT | CASSLAAPGELFF